This T cell receptor (beta chain) was captured in a study of blood T cells in healthy people across ages. Regarding the study as a whole: Diversity was higher, and naive CD4+ cells more numerous, in long-lived donors than in aged donors. The fall in TCR beta diversity per million T cells was roughly linear with age.

Primed by a sample-barcoded 5' primer and a J-beta primer mix, a second PCR proceeded for 7 to 11 cycles. Each CDR3 protein gets one entry after TCRdb re-called the 5' RACE reads with MiXCR. The table lists hundreds of thousands of distinct CDR3 sequences, 45% to 70% of them singletons. CDR1 is DFQATT and CDR2 is SNEGSKA in the germline V gene (reference sequence). V dropped 4 bases and J dropped 6; count of bases not matched to a gene: 4. This CDR3 has 12 amino acids. This clonotype has just one count. What it binds is not known. The sequencing sample was made of blood. V and J are TRBV20-1 and TRBJ1-2, with 8 bases matching TRBD1. This clonotype was obtained from a middle-aged man in good health. In nucleotides, the CDR3 is TGCAGTGCTAATACAGGGGGGGATGGCTACACCTTC. Its protein is CSANTGGDGYTF.